This T cell receptor beta chain comes out of a study of radiation and T cells in renal cell carcinoma (dated by TCRdb to 2019 to 2021). About the full investigation: The samples were drawn from a clinical trial, where primary renal cell carcinomas were treated with 15 Gy of stereotactic body radiation therapy and then removed by nephrectomy 4 weeks afterward. A total of approximately 4 million unique CDR3 nucleotide sequences, encoding 2.5 million to 3 million unique CDR3 amino acid sequences, were found across all 50 or so samples. A total of 50 to 60 samples underwent TCR beta sequencing, made up of around 26 tumors and about 27 peripheral blood samples.

The time point label, as the study defines it: baseline pretreatment blood. The label giving this sample's treatment or condition can be read as: 15 Gy SBRT to primary tumor, nephrectomy 4 weeks later. To track tumor-enriched clonotypes, serial peripheral blood was sampled from radiation-treated patients at baseline and at 2 weeks and 4 weeks after SBRT. All patients had renal cell carcinoma with clear cell pathology. The QIAamp DNA Blood Mini Kit (Qiagen) was used to prepare genomic DNA for TCR sequencing. The analyses included just those samples that passed every quality control check. The immunoSEQ kit was used, according to the manufacturer's recommendations, to generate TCR beta libraries from genomic DNA. To prepare libraries, a first multiplex PCR with proprietary primers was run, followed by a second PCR that added unique barcodes, and a bead cleanup was done after each round. Each sample batch included a kit-provided positive control reaction and a negative control reaction. The final libraries underwent checking on an Agilent 4200 TapeStation D1000 ScreenTape, volumetric pooling, and quantification by qPCR. Sequencing was performed on an Illumina NextSeq500 with a MidOutput 150-cycle cartridge, and 156 Read1 and 15 Index1 cycles were run with kit custom primers. The pooled library was loaded at around 1 pM, and about 20% PhiX control was spiked in. The original methods were these. Vendor-processed data were analyzed in R, with a clonotype defined as all T cells sharing the same CDR3 nucleotide sequence. For clone abundance analyses, frequencies were normalized to the 10,000 most abundant clones in each sample. Before analysis, public T cell clones were removed, and these numbered fewer than six per sample on average. Tumor-enriched clonotypes and baseline blood-enriched clonotypes were defined as those with an abundance difference of at least 32-fold between compartments. A beta-binomial differential abundance model was used to identify clonotypes that expanded or contracted between blood time points. Similarity between tumor and blood repertoires was quantified using the Baroni-Urbani and Buser coefficient, and groups were compared with two-tailed Wilcoxon tests in R. This immuneACCESS table, as held by TCRdb, lists in-frame sequences with V and J called but not all clones. Of the missing ones, under half trace to an unresolved V gene in checked studies; the others have no known cause. The V and J calls and the clone size are those of that table, but D and trimming were determined from the DNA. The sample table records about 160,000 clones; about 88% of these occur just once. The ten biggest clones cover approximately 4% of the sample.

Worth noting for this clone: Its antigen target is currently unknown. Per-nucleotide qualities are absent, and no much larger clonotype sits a single base away.

The paper's findings and limits, for the study overall: In blood, the top tumor clonotypes increased between baseline and 2 weeks post-radiation and then shrank by 4 weeks, which suggests that tumor-resident clones expanded only transiently. Effects of radiation dose or scheduling on the TCR repertoire could not be addressed with the single-armed trial design. Because pretreatment tumor biopsies were not available, the study could not determine whether clonotypes were already present within the tumor at baseline. Blood repertoire dynamics were not followed beyond 4 weeks after treatment.

CDR1 LGHNA and CDR2 YSLEER were looked up in the germline V gene. V gives up 1 base and J gives up 0 bases, and the segment between their germline ends measures 10 bases. The CDR3 starts with the cysteine, ends with the phenylalanine, and has 15 residues. Only the CDR3 DNA is retained, 45 bases long and in frame from the first base. This clonotype was sampled from a woman between 65 and 79 years old with renal cell carcinoma. Sequenced material: blood, taken from a patient whose treatment included radiotherapy and nephrectomy. The receptor chain draws on TRBV4-3 and TRBJ2-7, with the D gene not clear enough to name. The nucleotide sequence is given as TGCGCCAGCAGCCAAGTATTCGGGCCCTCCTACGAGCAGTACTTC. It codes for CASSQVFGPSYEQYF.